This TCR beta chain is drawn from a study of control samples from healthy donors and cancer patients. Assay: immunoSEQ multiplex PCR; the TCRdb copy retains only in-frame clones and omits some. This sample has 100,000 to 150,000 clones, with around 90% found just once. Germline CDR1 KGHSH, CDR2 LQKENI. CDR3 size: 16 residues. The ends lost 2 bases at V and 2 bases at J; junction bases unmatched: 8. This clone has only one observation. The TCR sequence derives from a man between 18 and 35 years old in good health. This chain joins TRBV18 and TRBJ2-5; 7 nucleotides line up with TRBD1. Input material: blood. CDR3 coding DNA: TGTGCCAGCTCACCAGGAGACAGGGTGGGGCAAGAGACCCAGTACTTC. Translation gives CASSPGDRVGQETQYF.